This TCR beta chain was sequenced for a study of shared clonotypes between healthy human individuals (dated by TCRdb to 2018 to 2021). Some background on the complete study: Two women and a few men aged 18 to 49 years were included in the cohort. Blood TCR repertoires of a handful of healthy adults were deeply sequenced to estimate repertoire size and the extent of clonotype sharing between individuals. For each donor, CD4 naive and CD4 memory were each run on three plates, CD8 naive on two plates, and CD8 memory on one plate. Each donor's leukapheresis produced roughly between roughly 0.94 and 9.5 billion PBMCs. Different laboratories and diverse techniques were used to prepare libraries and sequence TCR repertoires, to increase sequencing depth and limit assay-specific biases. What the study reported, not specific to this receptor: Higher generation probabilities were observed for clonotypes shared by all four sorted-subset donors than for non-shared clonotypes. Sharing across a few donors was observed for about 4.8% of naive CD4, over 3% of naive CD8, 2% to 2.5% of memory CD4, and around 0.44% of memory CD8 clonotypes. Estimated clonotype richness was generally larger for naive than for memory subsets. Incomplete sequencing was indicated by rarefaction of sorted-subset datasets, despite the large sequencing depth. Pairwise subsampling indicated that sequencing depth was expected to affect the degree of clonotype sharing among donors. Because the study included a small number of donors, the genetic and exposure-history diversity represented was limited. Sampling was limited to blood, and TCR repertoires in tissue likely differ from TCR repertoires in blood.

Note on this clone: The specificity of this receptor is unknown. Base qualities are not recorded, but no much larger clone differs from it by a single base.

TCR CDR3 regions were amplified from genomic DNA by multiplex PCR using the deep immunoSEQ assay. Extracted genomic DNA from each cell subset was distributed evenly across all wells of several immunoSEQ 96-well plates, and each plate was treated as a replicate. For sorted subsets, approximately 210 ng genomic DNA, equal to some 28,000 T cell genomes, was loaded into each replicate PCR. Purified libraries were measured with a Qubit 3.0 fluorometer, size-checked on a Bioanalyzer 2100, and measured again with the KAPA Library Quantification kit. Every immunoSEQ 96-well plate was sequenced on a dedicated single-read 150-cycle Illumina NextSeq 550 flow cell. As for how the authors treated the data: The immunoSEQ output contained only junctional sequences without quality scores, so filtering could not match that applied to full-length reads. To assign V/J genes and CDR3, sequences were annotated using PyIR, a Python wrapper for IgBLAST v1.9, with IMGT germline references. Reads were filtered out if the reads had weak V/J assignments (E-value above 1e-6), no CDR3, stop codons, out-of-frame junctions, or ambiguous translated residues. V3J clonotypes were defined as sequences sharing an identical inferred V gene, J gene, and CDR3 amino acid sequence. Percentage overlap between repertoires was calculated by dividing the number of shared unique clonotypes by the size of the smaller repertoire. Richness of each repertoire was evaluated using RTK rarefaction, the Chao1 estimator, and Recon v2.1 estimates of unobserved clonotypes. For all TCRbeta clonotypes obtained by the gDNA method from several donors, generation probabilities were computed with OLGA. TCRdb obtained this table from immuneACCESS and retained in-frame rearrangements with V and J assigned. These tables miss some clones; where compared with another copy, unresolved V genes account for less than half of the shortfall, and the remainder is unexplained. V, J and clone size are taken as reported in that table, and D and trimming were inferred from the DNA itself. The table for this sample lists more than 2,000,000 clones; around 90% of them were counted only once. The top ten clones comprise more than 0.12% of the sample.

The donors were healthy, HIV-negative adults who had no recently reported acute infections or vaccinations. Every donor was a Caucasian adult living in Nashville, Tennessee, USA. CD4+ T cells were enriched through magnetic negative selection, after which naive cells were positively selected on CD45RA and the remaining negative fraction served as the memory subset. After blood collection by leukapheresis, PBMCs were isolated using Ficoll-Histopaque density gradient centrifugation and then cryopreserved in the vapor phase of liquid nitrogen. Analytical flow cytometry was used to check the purity and quantity of each magnetically sorted T cell population. Genomic DNA was isolated from every sorted fraction and measured by UV absorbance on a Nanodrop 2000c. Including the terminal cysteine and phenylalanine, the CDR3 comprises 18 residues. Only the CDR3 part of the read is kept: 54 bases, read in frame from the first base. Via the germline V gene, CDR1 is LGHNA and CDR2 YNFKEQ. V and J are truncated by 4 bases and 5 bases respectively, leaving an intervening sequence of 24 bases.

The sequencing input was naive CD4+ T cells sorted from blood. The cell subset or site label of this sample denotes: CD45RA+ positively selected. This TCR was sampled from a man aged 18 to 35 in good health. The rearrangement combines TRBV4-2 with TRBJ2-1, with the D gene possibly TRBD1 or TRBD2, each one fitting 9 bases. For the CDR3, the sequence is CASSRDRAIAGAHNEQFF. The nucleotides are TGTGCCAGCAGCCGGGACAGGGCTATAGCGGGGGCGCACAATGAGCAGTTCTTC.